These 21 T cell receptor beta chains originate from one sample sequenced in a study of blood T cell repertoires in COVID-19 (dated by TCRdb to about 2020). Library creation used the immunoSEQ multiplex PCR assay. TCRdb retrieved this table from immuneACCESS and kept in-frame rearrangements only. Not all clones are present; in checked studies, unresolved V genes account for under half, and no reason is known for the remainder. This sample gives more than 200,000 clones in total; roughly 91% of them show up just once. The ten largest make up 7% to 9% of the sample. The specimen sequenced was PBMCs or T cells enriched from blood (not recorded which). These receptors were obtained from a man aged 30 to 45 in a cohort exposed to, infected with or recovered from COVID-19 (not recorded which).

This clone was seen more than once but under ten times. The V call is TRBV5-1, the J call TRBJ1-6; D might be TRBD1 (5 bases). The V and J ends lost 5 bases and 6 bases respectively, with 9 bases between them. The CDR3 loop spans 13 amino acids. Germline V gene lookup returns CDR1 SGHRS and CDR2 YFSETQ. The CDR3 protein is CASRPQGNSPLHF. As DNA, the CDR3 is TGCGCCAGCAGGCCCCAGGGTAATTCACCCCTCCACTTT.

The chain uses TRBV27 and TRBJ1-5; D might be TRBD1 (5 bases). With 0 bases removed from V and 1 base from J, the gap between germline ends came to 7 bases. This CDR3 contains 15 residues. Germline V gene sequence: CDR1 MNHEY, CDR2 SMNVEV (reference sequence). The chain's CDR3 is CASSLSSGSNQPQHF. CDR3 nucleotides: TGTGCCAGCAGTTTATCGTCAGGGAGCAATCAGCCCCAGCATTTT.

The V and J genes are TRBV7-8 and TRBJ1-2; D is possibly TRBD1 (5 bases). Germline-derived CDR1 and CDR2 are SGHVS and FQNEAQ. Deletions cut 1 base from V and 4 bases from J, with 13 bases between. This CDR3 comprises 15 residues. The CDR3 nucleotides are TGTGCCAGCAGCTTAGAGCAGGGCCTGGGCTATGGCTACACCTTC. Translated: CASSLEQGLGYGYTF.

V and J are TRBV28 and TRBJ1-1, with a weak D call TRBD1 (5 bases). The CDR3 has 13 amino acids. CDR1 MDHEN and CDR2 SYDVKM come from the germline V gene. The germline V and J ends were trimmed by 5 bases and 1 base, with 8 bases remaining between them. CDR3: CASSLTGNTEAFF. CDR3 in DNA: TGTGCCAGCAGTCTTACAGGGAACACTGAAGCTTTCTTT.

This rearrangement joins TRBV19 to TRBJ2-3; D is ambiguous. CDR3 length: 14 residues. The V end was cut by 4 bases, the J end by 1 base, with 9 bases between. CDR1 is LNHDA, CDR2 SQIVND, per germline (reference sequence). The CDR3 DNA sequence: TGTGCCAGTAGTACAATCCCAGGCACAGATACGCAGTATTTT. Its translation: CASSTIPGTDTQYF.

CDR3 loop: CASSYSGGAGGELFF. Written as DNA, the CDR3 is TGTGCCAGCAGTTACTCCGGAGGGGCTGGTGGGGAGCTGTTTTTT. The J gene is TRBJ2-2, the V gene TRBV6-2 or TRBV6-3; a weak D match, TRBD2 (6 bases). The germline V gene encodes CDR1 MNHEY and CDR2 SVGEGT. Deletions cut 0 bases from V and 8 bases from J, with 13 bases between. The CDR3 is 15 residues long.

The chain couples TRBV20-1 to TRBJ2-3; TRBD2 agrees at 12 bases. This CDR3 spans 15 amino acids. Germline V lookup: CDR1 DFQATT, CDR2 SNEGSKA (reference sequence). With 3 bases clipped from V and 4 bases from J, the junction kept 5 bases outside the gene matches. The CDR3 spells CSASTSGRTADTQYF. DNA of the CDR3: TGCAGTGCTAGTACTAGCGGGAGGACGGCAGATACGCAGTATTTT.

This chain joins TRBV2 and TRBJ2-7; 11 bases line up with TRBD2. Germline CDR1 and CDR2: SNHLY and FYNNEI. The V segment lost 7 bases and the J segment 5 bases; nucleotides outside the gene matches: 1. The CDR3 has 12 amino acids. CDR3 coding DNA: TGTGCCAGCACACTAGCGGGAGACGAGCAGTACTTC. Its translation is CASTLAGDEQYF.

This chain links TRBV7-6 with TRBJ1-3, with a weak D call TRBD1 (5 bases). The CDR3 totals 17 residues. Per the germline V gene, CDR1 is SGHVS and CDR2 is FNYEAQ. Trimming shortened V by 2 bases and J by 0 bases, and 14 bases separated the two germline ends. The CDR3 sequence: CASSLSSRASSGNTIYF. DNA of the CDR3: TGTGCCAGCAGCTTATCTTCCAGGGCCAGCTCTGGAAACACCATATATTTT.

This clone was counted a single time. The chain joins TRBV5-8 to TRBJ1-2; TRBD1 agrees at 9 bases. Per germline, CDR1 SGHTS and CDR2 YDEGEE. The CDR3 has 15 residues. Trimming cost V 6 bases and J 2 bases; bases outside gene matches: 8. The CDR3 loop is CASTPAGTGNYGYTF. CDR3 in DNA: TGTGCCAGCACCCCGGCCGGGACAGGGAACTATGGCTACACCTTC.

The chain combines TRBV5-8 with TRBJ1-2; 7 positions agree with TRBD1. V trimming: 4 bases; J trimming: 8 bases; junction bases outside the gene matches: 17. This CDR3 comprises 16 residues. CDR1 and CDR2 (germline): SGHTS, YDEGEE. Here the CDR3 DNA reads TGTGCCAGCAGCCTTCGGACAGGTTATGTTTCAGGCGGCTACACCTTC. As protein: CASSLRTGYVSGGYTF.

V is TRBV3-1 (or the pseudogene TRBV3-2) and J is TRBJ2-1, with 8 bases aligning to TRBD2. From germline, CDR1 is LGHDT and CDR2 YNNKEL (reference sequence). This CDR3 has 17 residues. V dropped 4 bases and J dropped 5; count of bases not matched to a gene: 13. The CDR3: CASSPPSGSDADNEQFF. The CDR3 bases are TGTGCCAGCAGCCCTCCAAGCGGGAGTGACGCCGACAATGAGCAGTTCTTC.

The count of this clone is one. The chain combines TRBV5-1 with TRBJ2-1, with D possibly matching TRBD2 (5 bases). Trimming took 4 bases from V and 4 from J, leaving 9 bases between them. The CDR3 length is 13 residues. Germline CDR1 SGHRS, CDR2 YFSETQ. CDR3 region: CASSTAGYNEQFF. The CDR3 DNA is TGCGCCAGCAGCACGGCGGGTTACAATGAGCAGTTCTTC.

The CDR3 DNA is TGTGCCAGCAGCTTGGGCAGCTACTCTGGAAACACCATATATTTT. It codes for CASSLGSYSGNTIYF. The gene calls are TRBV7-9 and TRBJ1-3; D is undetermined. CDR3 size: 15 residues. Germline loops: CDR1 SEHNR, CDR2 FQNEAQ (reference sequence). Trimming pared 3 bases from V and 0 bases from J, leaving 9 bases between.

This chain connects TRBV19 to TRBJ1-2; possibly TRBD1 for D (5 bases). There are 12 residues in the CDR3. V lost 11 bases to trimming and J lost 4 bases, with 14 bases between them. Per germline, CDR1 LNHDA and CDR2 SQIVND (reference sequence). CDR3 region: CASLTGSYGYTF. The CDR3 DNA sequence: TGTGCCTCTTTAACAGGATCCTATGGCTACACCTTC.

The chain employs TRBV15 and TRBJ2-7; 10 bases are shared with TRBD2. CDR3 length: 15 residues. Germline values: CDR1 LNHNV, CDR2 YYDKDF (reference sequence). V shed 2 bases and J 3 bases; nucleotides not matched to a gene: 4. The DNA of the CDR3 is TGTGCCACCAGCAGACCCGGGACTAGCGACTACGAGCAGTACTTC. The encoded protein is CATSRPGTSDYEQYF. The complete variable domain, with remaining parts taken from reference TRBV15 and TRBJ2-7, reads DAMVIQNPRYQVTQFGKPVTLSCSQTLNHNVMYWYQQKSSQAPKLLFHYYDKDFNNEADTPDNFQSRRPNTSFCFLDIRSPGLGDTAMYLCATSRPGTSDYEQYFGPGTRLTVT.

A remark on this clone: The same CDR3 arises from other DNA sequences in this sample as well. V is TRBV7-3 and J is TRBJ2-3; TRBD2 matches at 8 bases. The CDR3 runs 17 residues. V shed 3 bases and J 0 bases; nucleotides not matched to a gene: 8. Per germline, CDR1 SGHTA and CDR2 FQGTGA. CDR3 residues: CASSLGPSGLSTDTQYF. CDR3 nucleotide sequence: TGTGCCAGCAGCTTGGGGCCTAGCGGGCTTAGCACAGATACGCAGTATTTT.

Here the CDR3 DNA reads TGTGCCAGCAGTTTACTAGGCGGGGGCGAGCAGTACTTC. This sequence encodes CASSLLGGGEQYF. This chain connects TRBV12-3 or TRBV12-4 to TRBJ2-7, with 7 bases matching TRBD2. This CDR3 has 13 residues. V was clipped by 2 bases and J by 6 bases; unmatched bases: 4.

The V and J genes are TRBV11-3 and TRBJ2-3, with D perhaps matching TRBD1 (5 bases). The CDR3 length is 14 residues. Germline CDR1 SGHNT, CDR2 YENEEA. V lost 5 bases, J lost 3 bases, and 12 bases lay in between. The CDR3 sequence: CASSAATETDTQYF. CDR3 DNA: TGTGCCAGCAGCGCGGCGACAGAGACAGATACGCAGTATTTT.

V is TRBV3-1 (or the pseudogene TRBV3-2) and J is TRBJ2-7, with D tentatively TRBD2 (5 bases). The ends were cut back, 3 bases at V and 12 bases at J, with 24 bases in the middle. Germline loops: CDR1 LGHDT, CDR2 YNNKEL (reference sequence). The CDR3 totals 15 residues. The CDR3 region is CASSQQGLGLARTYF. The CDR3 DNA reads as TGTGCCAGCAGCCAGCAAGGTCTCGGTCTAGCAAGGACGTACTTC.

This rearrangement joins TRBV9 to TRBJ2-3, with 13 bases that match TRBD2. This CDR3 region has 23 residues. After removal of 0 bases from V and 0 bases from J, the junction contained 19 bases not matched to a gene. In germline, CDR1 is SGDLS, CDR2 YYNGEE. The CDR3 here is CASSVDPLTSGRTARLSTDTQYF. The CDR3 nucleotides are TGTGCCAGCAGCGTAGACCCCCTGACTAGCGGGAGGACTGCCAGACTAAGCACAGATACGCAGTATTTT. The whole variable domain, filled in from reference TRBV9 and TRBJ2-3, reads DSGVTQTPKHLITATGQRVTLRCSPRSGDLSVYWYQQSLDQGLQFLIQYYNGEERAKGNILERFSAQQFPDLHSELNLSSLELGDSALYFCASSVDPLTSGRTARLSTDTQYFGPGTRLTVL.